This TCR beta chain was sequenced during a study of molecular identifiers for immune sequencing clone quantification. This CDR3 is built from 15 residues. With V trimmed by 7 bases and J by 2 bases, 7 bases remained unmatched. In regard to this clonotype: Its antigen is currently unknown. A single base separates this from a much larger clone, so it may be a read error. The CDR3 does not close with the conserved phenylalanine or tryptophan, likely indicating a read error.

MiXCR, applied by TCRdb to the PCR reads, yields one record per CDR3 protein. The repertoire has nearly 650,000 distinct CDR3 sequences, about 25% of them found once; the top ten carry about 0.84%. The study, taken as a whole, reports: Clonotypes topping 20 RNA copies carried over 97% of effector molecules but under 1% of naive ones.

The receptor was derived from a human donor in good health. Some libraries in this study had Jurkat cell RNA spiked in. Sequencing was performed on naive CD8+ T cells from blood, with Jurkat cell RNA spiked in. Subset meaning: FACS-sorted CD8+CD4-CCR7+CD45RA+ naive T cells. The chain couples TRBV12-3 or TRBV12-4 to TRBJ2-3; the match to TRBD1 covers 9 bases. As DNA, the CDR3 is TGTGCCAGCACCTCCGGGACAGGGCTCACAGATACGCAGTATCTT. This translates into CASTSGTGLTDTQYL.